This is a list of T cell receptor beta chains from one sample in a study of cytomegalovirus exposure and HLA in healthy donors. Using immunoSEQ multiplex PCR, the repertoire was profiled, and TCRdb retains in-frame clones only, with some absent. The data contain 150,000 to 200,000 clones, over 75% of them singletons. The sample was PBMCs. The source of these receptors is a woman aged 45 to 65 in good health and CMV-seronegative. The CDR3 runs from the conserved cysteine through the conserved F or W. The order of the fields is CDR3 length, clone size, V gene, D gene, J gene, CDR3 DNA, CDR3 protein. D genes are given only for firm matches. Size is omitted from some rows. Given values are once, few, many or a class for expanded clones.

length: 13; size: .; V: TRBV19; D: .; J: TRBJ1-1; DNA: TGTGCCACTCGGACAGACTTAAACACTGAAGCTTTCTTT; CDR3: CATRTDLNTEAFF
length: 15; size: .; V: TRBV4-2; D: .; J: TRBJ1-4; DNA: TGTGCCAGCAGCCAACCCGGTCCCCCCTGGGAAAAACTGTTTTTT; CDR3: CASSQPGPPWEKLFF
length: 15; size: .; V: TRBV6-1; D: .; J: TRBJ2-6; DNA: TGTGCCAGCCTTCCCCCCGGCTCTGGGGCCAACGTCCTGACTTTC; CDR3: CASLPPGSGANVLTF
length: 18; size: .; V: TRBV27; D: TRBD2; J: TRBJ2-1; DNA: TGTGCCAGCAAAGGGCTAGCGGGAGGGCCTAGCTCCTACAATGAGCAGTTCTTC; CDR3: CASKGLAGGPSSYNEQFF
length: 15; size: .; V: TRBV4-1; D: TRBD2; J: TRBJ2-1; DNA: TGCGCCAGCAGCCAGGGCGGGAGGGCCGGAAATGAGCAGTTCTTC; CDR3: CASSQGGRAGNEQFF
length: 17; size: .; V: TRBV4-3; D: TRBD1; J: TRBJ2-1; DNA: TGCGCCAGCAGCCAAGATCTAGGGACAGAGACCTACAATGAGCAGTTCTTC; CDR3: CASSQDLGTETYNEQFF
length: 19; size: .; V: TRBV7-2; D: TRBD1; J: TRBJ1-5; DNA: TGTGCCAGCAGCCAATCCACGAGAGGCGACAGGGGATGGGATCAGCCCCAGCATTTT; CDR3: CASSQSTRGDRGWDQPQHF
length: 14; size: .; V: TRBV29-1; D: TRBD1; J: TRBJ1-1; DNA: TGCAGCGTGGTAATTGACAGGGGGAACACTGAAGCTTTCTTT; CDR3: CSVVIDRGNTEAFF
length: 12; size: .; V: TRBV30; D: TRBD1; J: TRBJ1-1; DNA: TGTGCCTGGGAGATGACAGGGGATGAAGCTTTCTTT; CDR3: CAWEMTGDEAFF
length: 16; size: few; V: TRBV2; D: .; J: TRBJ2-1; DNA: TGTGCCAGCAGTGAGTTGCCCAGGGGGGTCTACAATGAGCAGTTCTTC; CDR3: CASSELPRGVYNEQFF
length: 16; size: few; V: TRBV11-1; D: TRBD1; J: TRBJ2-1; DNA: TGTGCCAGCAGCTTAGGACAGGGGGTAGGTGGCAATGAGCAGTTCTTC; CDR3: CASSLGQGVGGNEQFF
length: 14; size: .; V: TRBV7-2; D: .; J: TRBJ2-5; DNA: TGTGCCAGCAGCTCCCCAGGGATTAGAGAGACCCAGTACTTC; CDR3: CASSSPGIRETQYF
length: 16; size: .; V: TRBV5-6; D: TRBD2; J: TRBJ2-3; DNA: TGTGCCAGCAGCCCAAGACTAGCAATGGGCACAGATACGCAGTATTTT; CDR3: CASSPRLAMGTDTQYF
length: 17; size: .; V: TRBV28; D: TRBD1; J: TRBJ1-5; DNA: TGTGCCAGCAGTTTCCTGGGACAGGGGGATAGCAATCAGCCCCAGCATTTT; CDR3: CASSFLGQGDSNQPQHF
length: 15; size: .; V: TRBV5-5; D: .; J: TRBJ1-2; DNA: TGTGCCAGCAGCTTGCCAACGGGACTTAACTATGGCTACACCTTC; CDR3: CASSLPTGLNYGYTF
length: 12; size: .; V: TRBV28; D: TRBD2; J: TRBJ2-1; DNA: TGTGCCAGCAGTGGACTAGCAGGGGAGCAGTTCTTC; CDR3: CASSGLAGEQFF